This T cell receptor beta chain was identified in a study of monozygotic twins with inflammatory bowel disease. Findings and limits, study-wide: Compared with healthy co-twins, IBD patients showed reduced TCRbeta repertoire diversity by inverse Simpson.

From germline, CDR1 is LNHDA and CDR2 SQIVND (reference sequence). The CDR3 consists of 12 residues. Each donor gave over 2 ml of peripheral blood. TCRdb re-called the 5' RACE reads; every CDR3 protein appears as one record, without DNA. The sample data list over 100,000 distinct CDR3 sequences. A note on this clonotype: What it binds is unknown.

The TCR was taken from a human donor with ulcerative colitis or Crohn's disease, or a healthy co-twin of an affected twin (not recorded which). The chain combines TRBV19 with TRBJ1-5. The specimen sequenced was blood. The CDR3 spells CASNSLNQPQHF.